Following are 20 T cell receptor beta chains from one sample sequenced in a study of blood T cell repertoires in COVID-19. Sequencing used immunoSEQ multiplex PCR; TCRdb keeps in-frame clones, though not all of them. The sample has 90,000 to 110,000 clones, 84% seen once. Sequenced input: peripheral blood. All receptors derive from a woman in her forties or fifties with acute or convalescent COVID-19.

This clone was seen a handful of times. V and J are TRBV2 and TRBJ1-1, with TRBD1 matching over 7 bases. Looked up from germline, CDR1 is SNHLY and CDR2 is FYNNEI. The CDR3 contains 13 residues. V was pared by 6 bases and J by 1 base, with 2 bases of the junction left unmatched. This CDR3 is CASRGQRNTEAFF. Written as DNA, the CDR3 is TGTGCCAGCAGGGGACAGCGGAACACTGAAGCTTTCTTT.

The chain couples TRBV29-1 to TRBJ1-1, with no clear D. With 2 bases removed from V and 4 bases from J, the gap between germline ends came to 11 bases. Per germline, CDR1 SQVTM and CDR2 ANQGSEA. This CDR3 comprises 13 residues. DNA for the CDR3: TGCAGCGTTGAAAGAGGGTTGGGCACTGAAGCTTTCTTT. Translation: CSVERGLGTEAFF. Complete variable domain (other parts from reference TRBV29-1 and TRBJ1-1): SAVISQKPSRDICQRGTSLTIQCQVDSQVTMMFWYRQQPGQSLTLIATANQGSEATYESGFVIDKFPISRPNLTFSTLTVSNMSPEDSSIYLCSVERGLGTEAFFGQGTRLTVV.

This chain connects TRBV7-9 to TRBJ1-4, with D maybe TRBD1 (5 bases). The CDR3 has 14 amino acids. Trimming removed 5 bases at V and 7 bases at J, with 14 bases between. Germline assignment: CDR1 SEHNR and CDR2 FQNEAQ (reference sequence). The CDR3 is CASSQDNWSEKLFF. For the CDR3, the DNA is TGTGCCAGCAGCCAGGACAATTGGTCTGAAAAACTGTTTTTT.

The gene calls are TRBV19 and TRBJ2-2; 7 nucleotides match TRBD1. In germline, CDR1 is LNHDA, CDR2 SQIVND (reference sequence). This CDR3 is built from 18 residues. J was trimmed by 5 bases and V by 4 bases; bases with no gene match: 16. The CDR3 coding sequence is TGTGCCAGTAGTACCTCGTCCGGGACAGATATGGTAACCGGGGAGCTGTTTTTT. Translation gives CASSTSSGTDMVTGELFF.

The rearrangement links TRBV7-3 to TRBJ1-6; D unresolved. Germline-derived CDR1 and CDR2 are SGHTA and FQGTGA. The CDR3 extends over 13 amino acids. The germline V and J ends were trimmed by 3 bases and 14 bases, with 14 bases remaining between them. The CDR3 nucleotides are TGTGCCAGCAGCTTGGCAGGCGGGTCAACCCTCCACTTT. The encoded protein is CASSLAGGSTLHF. Full variable domain (rest looked up from reference TRBV7-3 and TRBJ1-6): GAGVSQTPSNKVTEKGKYVELRCDPISGHTALYWYRQSLGQGPEFLIYFQGTGAADDSGLPNDRFFAVRPEGSVSTLKIQRTERGDSAVYLCASSLAGGSTLHFGNGTRLTVT.

In this sample, this clone turned up once. The chain couples TRBV4-1 to TRBJ2-7; 7 bases are shared with TRBD1. V lost 3 bases to trimming and J lost 2 bases; unmatched junction nucleotides: 10. Germline V gene lookup returns CDR1 MGHRA and CDR2 YSYEKL. This CDR3 contains 16 residues. In DNA form, the CDR3 reads TGCGCCAGCAGCCAGGGGTACAGGGGAATGGCCTACGAGCAGTACTTC. It translates to CASSQGYRGMAYEQYF.

CDR3 residues: CASSISGELNIQYF. The CDR3 DNA is TGTGCCAGTAGTATTTCCGGGGAATTAAACATTCAGTACTTC. The chain employs TRBV19 and TRBJ2-4; D possibly corresponds to TRBD2 (5 bases). CDR3 length: 14 residues. Between the trimmed V and J ends, which lost 3 bases and 6 bases, there was a span of 12 bases. From germline, CDR1 is LNHDA and CDR2 SQIVND (reference sequence). Looking up the rest from reference TRBV19 and TRBJ2-4 gives the full variable domain: DGGITQSPKYLFRKEGQNVTLSCEQNLNHDAMYWYRQDPGQGLRLIYYSQIVNDFQKGDIAEGYSVSREKKESFPLTVTSAQKNPTAFYLCASSISGELNIQYFGAGTRLSVL.

This chain uses TRBV9 with TRBJ2-7; D is perhaps TRBD1 (5 bases). V was cut by 0 bases and J by 1 base, with 11 bases left in between. The CDR3 consists of 15 residues. Germline V gene data show CDR1 as SGDLS and CDR2 as YYNGEE. The CDR3 region has the DNA TGTGCCAGCAGCGTAGATGCAGGGCCTTCCTACGAGCAGTACTTC. It encodes CASSVDAGPSYEQYF.

The chain is built from TRBV18 and TRBJ1-5, with D unclear. This CDR3 comprises 13 residues. Deletions cut 2 bases from V and 4 bases from J, with 6 bases between. Germline CDR1 reads KGHSH; CDR2 reads LQKENI. CDR3 nucleotides: TGTGCCAGCTCACCAGGTCAGAATCAGCCCCAGCATTTT. It encodes CASSPGQNQPQHF.

This chain joins TRBV6-5 and TRBJ1-1, with D unresolved. The CDR3 length is 13 residues. Trimming removed 4 bases from V and 0 bases from J, with 6 bases in between. Germline assignment: CDR1 MNHEY and CDR2 SVGAGI. The CDR3 DNA is TGTGCCAGCAGTTTCACATTGAACACTGAAGCTTTCTTT. Amino acid sequence: CASSFTLNTEAFF.

The gene calls are TRBV30 and TRBJ1-1; the match to TRBD1 covers 8 bases. The CDR3 sequence is 14 residues long. Germline V CDR1 and CDR2: GTSNPN, SVGIG (reference sequence). Trimming cost V 2 bases and J 8 bases; bases outside gene matches: 10. This CDR3 is CAWSRSGGLAEAFF. The CDR3 DNA reads TGTGCCTGGAGTAGGTCAGGGGGCCTCGCCGAAGCTTTCTTT.

The V call is TRBV6-1, the J call TRBJ1-2; 8 bases align to TRBD1. The J segment lost 3 bases and the V segment lost 2 bases, leaving 20 bases of the junction unmatched. Germline V gene lookup returns CDR1 MNHNS and CDR2 SASEGT. The CDR3 extends over 20 amino acids. DNA for the CDR3: TGTGCCAGCAGTGAACCCTCCTCAGGGGGCGCAATTCGGTCTTACTATGGCTACACCTTC. This translates into CASSEPSSGGAIRSYYGYTF.

V gene TRBV7-4 combines with J gene TRBJ1-4, with TRBD1 matching over 9 bases. CDR3 length: 14 residues. Germline trimming cut 5 bases from V and 8 bases from J; bases unmatched to any gene: 6. Germline V gives CDR1 SGHVT, CDR2 SQSDAQ. Written as DNA, the CDR3 is TGTGCCAGCAGCACTCGGACAGGGGAAGAAAAACTGTTTTTT. As protein: CASSTRTGEEKLFF.

DNA of the CDR3: TGTGCCAGCAGCTTAGGAGGGGGCAGCCCGGAACCTGAAAAACTGTTTTTT. Translated, it gives CASSLGGGSPEPEKLFF. The V and J genes are TRBV11-3 and TRBJ1-4; 7 nucleotides match TRBD1. This CDR3 comprises 17 residues. J gave up 7 bases and V 1 base, and 12 bases lay outside the gene matches. CDR1 is SGHNT, CDR2 YENEEA, per germline.

This rearrangement joins TRBV9 to TRBJ1-3, with TRBD1 as a possible D gene (6 bases). This CDR3 is 17 amino acids long. V lost 0 bases and J 0 bases, leaving 13 bases between the germline ends. CDR1 SGDLS and CDR2 YYNGEE come from the germline V gene. The CDR3 protein is CASSVATPTGSGNTIYF. In DNA, the CDR3 is TGTGCCAGCAGCGTAGCTACCCCGACAGGCTCTGGAAACACCATATATTTT.

The chain combines TRBV3-1 (or the pseudogene TRBV3-2) with TRBJ2-2; D perhaps matches TRBD1 (5 bases). CDR1 LGHDT and CDR2 YNNKEL come from the germline V gene (reference sequence). The V gene lost 2 bases and the J gene lost 5 bases, with 6 bases spanning the gap. CDR3 length equals 13 residues. In DNA form, the CDR3 reads TGTGCCAGCAGCCAAAAGGGGACCGGGGAGCTGTTTTTT. Translation: CASSQKGTGELFF.

This chain links TRBV5-1 with TRBJ1-4, with D maybe TRBD1 (5 bases). The germline V gene has CDR1 SGHRS and CDR2 YFSETQ. The CDR3 contains 17 residues. V lost 4 bases, J lost 10 bases, and 26 bases lay in between. The CDR3 spells CASSTGTGLPMGGKLFF. In nucleotides, the CDR3 is TGCGCCAGCAGCACCGGGACTGGGCTCCCGATGGGGGGAAAACTGTTTTTT.

V is TRBV28 and J is TRBJ1-4; D gene uncertain. Trimming removed 3 bases at V and 2 bases at J, with 13 bases between. Per germline, CDR1 MDHEN and CDR2 SYDVKM. The CDR3 extends over 16 amino acids. CDR3 nucleotide sequence: TGTGCCAGCAGTTTGCGGGGATCGGGGACTAATGAAAAACTGTTTTTT. It translates to CASSLRGSGTNEKLFF.

This clone was detected only once. V gene TRBV12-3 or TRBV12-4 combines with J gene TRBJ1-1, with no clear D. The CDR3 is made up of 12 amino acids. V lost 1 base, J lost 11 bases, and 11 bases lay in between. The CDR3 spells CASSLVSSFAFF. CDR3 in DNA: TGTGCCAGCAGTTTAGTGTCCTCCTTCGCTTTCTTT.

The V call is TRBV6-2 or TRBV6-3, the J call TRBJ1-6; possibly TRBD1 for D (6 bases). Trimming pared 6 bases from V and 7 bases from J, leaving 10 bases between. The CDR3 sequence is 13 residues long. CDR1 and CDR2 (germline): MNHEY, SVGEGT. The CDR3 reads CASSPGQNSPLHF. CDR3 nucleotide sequence: TGTGCCAGCAGCCCCGGACAGAATTCACCCCTCCACTTT.